One and the same sample provided the 23 T cell receptor beta chains below, sequenced in a study of blood T cell repertoires in COVID-19. Data came from immunoSEQ multiplex PCR; TCRdb stores just in-frame clones and leaves some out. The table lists over 95,000 clones, more than 85% of them singletons. The sequenced material came from peripheral blood. Receptors were obtained from a human donor with acute or convalescent COVID-19. The donor label of this sample is uncertain.

The CDR3 sequence: CASSKGGAFGYTF. The CDR3 DNA follows: TGTGCCAGCAGCAAAGGGGGCGCGTTTGGCTACACCTTC. The gene calls are TRBV5-5 and TRBJ1-2, with TRBD1 matching over 7 bases. The trim removed 4 bases at V and 7 bases at J, leaving 7 bases unmatched. Germline V gene lookup returns CDR1 SGHKS and CDR2 YYEKEE (reference sequence). The CDR3 has 13 amino acids.

The chain uses TRBV28 and TRBJ2-7, with 9 bases that match TRBD2. Trimming took 6 bases from V and 2 from J; bases not matched to a gene: 11. This CDR3 contains 16 residues. CDR1 is MDHEN, CDR2 SYDVKM, per germline. CDR3 sequence (DNA): TGTGCCAGCAGCCGAGATAGCGGGGGCCTTACCTACGAGCAGTACTTC. As protein: CASSRDSGGLTYEQYF.

This chain links TRBV28 with TRBJ2-6; 13 bases map to TRBD2. CDR3 length equals 18 residues. The germline CDR1 and CDR2 sequences are MDHEN and SYDVKM. V was clipped by 6 bases and J by 4 bases; unmatched bases: 9. The CDR3 here is CASRWTSGRLGGANVLTF. The CDR3 coding sequence is TGTGCCAGCAGATGGACTAGCGGGAGACTGGGCGGGGCCAACGTCCTGACTTTC.

The chain links TRBV9 to TRBJ2-4, with a tentative D call TRBD2 (5 bases). The V and J ends lost 4 bases and 6 bases respectively, with 17 bases between them. The CDR3 sequence is 15 residues long. The germline V gene encodes CDR1 SGDLS and CDR2 YYNGEE. Here the CDR3 DNA reads TGTGCCAGCAGCCCCAGAACGGGAACTTCAAACATTCAGTACTTC. Translating it yields CASSPRTGTSNIQYF.

This clone appeared once. The chain uses TRBV14 and TRBJ1-2; 10 nucleotides agree with TRBD1. V lost 6 bases to trimming and J lost 6 bases; unmatched junction nucleotides: 4. The CDR3 is 13 residues long. The germline V gene has CDR1 SGHDN and CDR2 FVKESK. The CDR3 nucleotides are TGTGCCAGCAGAGGGACAGGGGCACATGGCTACACCTTC. This sequence encodes CASRGTGAHGYTF.

This clone was counted between two and nine times. This chain connects TRBV28 to TRBJ2-5; 7 bases are shared with TRBD2. Per the germline V gene, CDR1 is MDHEN and CDR2 is SYDVKM. V gave up 2 bases and J gave up 4 bases; unmatched junction bases: 4. The CDR3 extends over 14 amino acids. CDR3 region: CASSLPGRGETQYF. The DNA for the CDR3 is TGTGCCAGCAGTTTACCGGGGAGGGGAGAGACCCAGTACTTC.

This chain's CDR3 is CASSSGAGGPHNEQFF. For the CDR3, the DNA is TGTGCCAGCAGTTCCGGAGCGGGGGGGCCCCACAATGAGCAGTTCTTC. This chain uses TRBV28 with TRBJ2-1; 10 bases are a match to TRBD2. The trim removed 4 bases at V and 5 bases at J, leaving 8 bases unmatched. This CDR3 has 16 residues. Germline CDR1 reads MDHEN; CDR2 reads SYDVKM. Full variable domain (missing parts from reference TRBV28 and TRBJ2-1): DVKVTQSSRYLVKRTGEKVFLECVQDMDHENMFWYRQDPGLGLRLIYFSYDVKMKEKGDIPEGYSVSREKKERFSLILESASTNQTSMYLCASSSGAGGPHNEQFFGPGTRLTVL.

V usage is TRBV6-2 or TRBV6-3 and J usage is TRBJ2-7, with 9 bases matching TRBD1. V gave up 2 bases and J gave up 4 bases; unmatched junction bases: 12. Germline values: CDR1 MNHEY, CDR2 SVGEGT. The CDR3 consists of 17 residues. CDR3 DNA sequence: TGTGCCAGCAGTTACCCCCTCGGACAGGGGACCCAATACGAGCAGTACTTC. Translation: CASSYPLGQGTQYEQYF.

V gene TRBV7-2 combines with J gene TRBJ1-2, with D unclear. The CDR3 covers 15 residues. The germline CDR1 and CDR2 sequences are SGHTA and FQGNSA. Trimming cost V 2 bases and J 2 bases, with 12 bases left between them. CDR3 sequence reads: CASSLTFTSNYGYTF. The DNA of the CDR3 is TGTGCCAGCAGCTTAACGTTTACATCCAACTATGGCTACACCTTC. Full variable domain (remainder filled in from reference TRBV7-2 and TRBJ1-2): GAGVSQSPSNKVTEKGKDVELRCDPISGHTALYWYRQSLGQGLEFLIYFQGNSAPDKSGLPSDRFSAERTGGSVSTLTIQRTQQEDSAVYLCASSLTFTSNYGYTFGSGTRLTVV.

The J gene is TRBJ2-5, the V gene TRBV3-1 (or the pseudogene TRBV3-2); TRBD2 agrees at 11 bases. Trimming at V came to 0 bases and at J to 0 bases, leaving 3 bases not matched to a gene. Germline V gives CDR1 LGHDT, CDR2 YNNKEL (reference sequence). This CDR3 is built from 17 residues. The CDR3 spells CASSQDRTSGYQETQYF. As DNA, the CDR3 is TGTGCCAGCAGCCAAGATCGGACTAGCGGGTACCAAGAGACCCAGTACTTC.

The V and J genes are TRBV28 and TRBJ1-2; 9 bases map to TRBD1. Germline values: CDR1 MDHEN, CDR2 SYDVKM. The CDR3 is made up of 14 amino acids. V was clipped by 3 bases and J by 7 bases; unmatched bases: 6. The CDR3 DNA reads TGTGCCAGCAGTTTGACAGGGGGGGTAGGTGGCTACACCTTC. Translation: CASSLTGGVGGYTF.

This clone was observed a single time. The chain joins TRBV27 to TRBJ2-1; tentative D call: TRBD1 (6 bases). Trimming left V 5 bases short and J 3 bases short, with 14 bases between. The CDR3 length is 15 residues. Germline CDR1 is MNHEY and CDR2 is SMNVEV (reference sequence). CDR3 nucleotide sequence: TGTGCCAGCAGTATACAGGGAGTCCTCTACAATGAGCAGTTCTTC. Translation: CASSIQGVLYNEQFF.

This chain connects TRBV7-9 to TRBJ1-1; D gene uncertain. The CDR3 spans 13 residues. Between the trimmed V and J ends, which lost 0 bases and 6 bases, there was a span of 8 bases. Germline CDR1 reads SEHNR; CDR2 reads FQNEAQ (reference sequence). The CDR3 region has the DNA TGTGCCAGCAGCTTAGCACGGGTAGCTGAAGCTTTCTTT. This encodes CASSLARVAEAFF.

The chain joins TRBV5-5 to TRBJ2-7; a possible D gene is TRBD1 (5 bases). This CDR3 contains 15 residues. Per the germline V gene, CDR1 is SGHKS and CDR2 is YYEKEE (reference sequence). V gave up 0 bases and J gave up 1 base, with 11 bases separating them. The CDR3 loop is CASSLAGYGSYEQYF. The CDR3, as DNA: TGTGCCAGCAGCTTGGCAGGGTATGGGTCCTACGAGCAGTACTTC.

The rearrangement uses TRBV9 and TRBJ1-2; 8 nucleotides line up with TRBD1. With 0 bases clipped from V and 4 bases from J, the junction kept 8 bases outside the gene matches. CDR1 is SGDLS and CDR2 is YYNGEE in the germline V gene. The CDR3 is 16 amino acids. As DNA, the CDR3 is TGTGCCAGCAGCGTAGAGGGGCAGGGGGCCAGCTATGGCTACACCTTC. Amino acids: CASSVEGQGASYGYTF.

This clone was observed once. This rearrangement joins TRBV4-2 to TRBJ1-1; weak D call: TRBD1 (6 bases). Trimming shortened V by 5 bases and J by 4 bases, and 14 bases separated the two germline ends. Per the germline V gene, CDR1 is LGHNA and CDR2 is YNFKEQ. The CDR3 length is 14 residues. The CDR3 is CASSVPGGATEAFF. DNA of the CDR3: TGTGCCAGCAGCGTTCCTGGGGGGGCCACTGAAGCTTTCTTT.

This sequence joins TRBV10-3 and TRBJ2-2; 8 nucleotides match TRBD1. J was trimmed by 6 bases and V by 11 bases; bases with no gene match: 8. The CDR3 spans 13 residues. Germline V gives CDR1 ENHRY, CDR2 SYGVKD. The CDR3, as DNA: TGTGCCTCAACACCAGGGGGCCCCGGGGAGCTGTTTTTT. This encodes CASTPGGPGELFF.

The chain has TRBV7-3 and TRBJ2-1, with 9 positions matching TRBD1. This CDR3 contains 15 residues. With V trimmed by 3 bases and J by 3 bases, 3 bases remained unmatched. Germline V gene lookup returns CDR1 SGHTA and CDR2 FQGTGA. The CDR3 sequence: CASSLGQGSYNEQFF. CDR3 DNA: TGTGCCAGCAGCTTGGGACAGGGCAGCTACAATGAGCAGTTCTTC.

In its sample, this clone was seen a few times. The chain combines TRBV5-1 with TRBJ1-1; D ambiguous. The CDR3 is 14 amino acids. V lost 1 base and J lost 5, with 12 bases in between. The germline V gene has CDR1 SGHRS and CDR2 YFSETQ. The CDR3 here is CASSLSRGGTEAFF. The DNA for the CDR3 is TGCGCCAGCAGCTTGTCCCGGGGAGGGACTGAAGCTTTCTTT.

CDR3 in amino acids: CASSWGSGNNQPQHF. CDR3 in DNA: TGTGCCAGCAGTTGGGGCTCCGGTAACAATCAGCCCCAGCATTTT. The chain is built from TRBV6-5 and TRBJ1-5, with D perhaps matching TRBD1 (5 bases). V was trimmed by 4 bases and J by 3 bases, leaving 13 bases between them. The germline gives CDR1 MNHEY, CDR2 SVGAGI. This CDR3 has 15 residues.

The DNA for the CDR3 is TGTGCCAGCAGTACCGGACAGGGTGCAGTCACTGAAGCTTTCTTT. This codes for CASSTGQGAVTEAFF. The gene calls are TRBV28 and TRBJ1-1; TRBD1 matches at 8 bases. The CDR3 has 15 amino acids. The junction had 9 bases not matched to a gene; V was cut back by 5 bases and J by 4 bases. CDR1 and CDR2 (germline): MDHEN, SYDVKM. The variable domain in full, with the rest retrieved from reference TRBV28 and TRBJ1-1, is DVKVTQSSRYLVKRTGEKVFLECVQDMDHENMFWYRQDPGLGLRLIYFSYDVKMKEKGDIPEGYSVSREKKERFSLILESASTNQTSMYLCASSTGQGAVTEAFFGQGTRLTVV.

In this sample, this clone turned up a few times. This sequence joins TRBV7-6 and TRBJ2-1; weak D call: TRBD1 (5 bases). V dropped 2 bases and J dropped 1 base, with 12 bases sitting between them. The CDR3 length is 16 residues. Germline loops: CDR1 SGHVS, CDR2 FNYEAQ. The CDR3 bases are TGTGCCAGCAGCTTAAGGGGTGACAATTCCTACAATGAGCAGTTCTTC. It is translated as CASSLRGDNSYNEQFF.

This sequence joins TRBV7-9 and TRBJ1-4, with 7 nucleotides matching TRBD1. Germline V gene lookup returns CDR1 SEHNR and CDR2 FQNEAQ (reference sequence). The CDR3 sequence is 16 residues long. V lost 5 bases, J lost 1 base, and 7 bases stayed unmatched. The CDR3 reads CASSVGTVRTNEKLFF. The CDR3 DNA follows: TGTGCCAGCAGCGTAGGGACAGTCAGAACTAATGAAAAACTGTTTTTT.